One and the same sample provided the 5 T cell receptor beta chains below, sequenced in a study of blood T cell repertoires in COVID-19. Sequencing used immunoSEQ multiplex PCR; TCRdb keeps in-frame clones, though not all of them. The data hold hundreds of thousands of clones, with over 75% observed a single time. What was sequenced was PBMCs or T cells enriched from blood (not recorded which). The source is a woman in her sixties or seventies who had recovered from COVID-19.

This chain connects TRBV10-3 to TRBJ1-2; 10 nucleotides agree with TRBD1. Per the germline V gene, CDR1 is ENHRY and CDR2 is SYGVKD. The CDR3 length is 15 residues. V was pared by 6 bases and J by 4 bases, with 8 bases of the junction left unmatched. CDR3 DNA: TGTGCCATCAGGACCGGACAGGGGGGGAGCTATGGCTACACCTTC. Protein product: CAIRTGQGGSYGYTF.

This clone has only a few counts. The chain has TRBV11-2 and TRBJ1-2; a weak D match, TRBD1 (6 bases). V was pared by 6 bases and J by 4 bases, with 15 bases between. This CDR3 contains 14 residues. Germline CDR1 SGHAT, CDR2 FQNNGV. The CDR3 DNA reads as TGTGCCAGCAGTCCCGACAGGACCATCTATGGCTACACCTTC. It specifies CASSPDRTIYGYTF.

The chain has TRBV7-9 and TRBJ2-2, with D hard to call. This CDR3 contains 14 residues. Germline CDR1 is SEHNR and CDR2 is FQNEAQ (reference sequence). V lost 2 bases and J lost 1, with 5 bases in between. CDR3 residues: CASSLPKNTGELFF. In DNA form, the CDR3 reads TGTGCCAGCAGCTTACCCAAGAACACCGGGGAGCTGTTTTTT.

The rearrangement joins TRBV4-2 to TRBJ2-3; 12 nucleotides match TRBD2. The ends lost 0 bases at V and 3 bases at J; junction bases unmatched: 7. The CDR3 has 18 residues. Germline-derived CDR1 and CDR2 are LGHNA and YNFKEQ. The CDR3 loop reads CASSQDPTSGRKTDTQYF. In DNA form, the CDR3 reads TGTGCCAGCAGCCAAGACCCGACTAGCGGGAGAAAAACAGATACGCAGTATTTT.

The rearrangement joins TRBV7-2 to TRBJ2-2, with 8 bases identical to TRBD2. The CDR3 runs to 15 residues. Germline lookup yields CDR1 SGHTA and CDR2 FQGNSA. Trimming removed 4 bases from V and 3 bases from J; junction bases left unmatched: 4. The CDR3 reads CASSSRAGDTGELFF. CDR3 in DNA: TGTGCCAGCAGCTCCCGAGCGGGAGACACCGGGGAGCTGTTTTTT.